These T cell receptor beta chains were read from a single sample in a study of T-cell reconstitution after alpha-beta-depleted transplantation in children. A single record per CDR3 protein comes from TCRdb applying MiXCR to the PCR reads. The repertoire includes 780,000 or so distinct CDR3 sequences, under 20% of them detected once, and under 6% sits in the top ten. Specimen: PBMCs, mostly from graft donor cells, collected 360 days after TCRalphabeta/CD19-depleted stem cell transplant. The receptor source for this set is a male patient younger than 18 who had a stem cell transplant for acute lymphoblastic leukemia, so the T cells may come from the graft donor. CDR3s include the opening cysteine and the closing phenylalanine or tryptophan. A D gene is named only where the DNA matches it firmly. Clone size is given for some rows only: seen once, a few or many times, or a class if the clone is expanded.

CDR3 DNA	CDR3 protein	J gene	clone size	D gene	V gene
TGTGCCAGCAGCCACCGAACCGGGGGGCCCTACTTT	CASSHRTGGPYF	TRBJ1-1	NA	NA	TRBV3-1
TGTGCCAGCAGTGAGCCGGGAGCGGGAGTCCCCTACGAGCAGTACTTC	CASSEPGAGVPYEQYF	TRBJ2-7	few	TRBD2	TRBV6-1
TGTGCCATCAGTGAGTCCGGTGCCTTCTACGAGCAGTACTTC	CAISESGAFYEQYF	TRBJ2-7	many	NA	TRBV10-3
TGTGCCACCAGTGATCCTCCCACACTCCTAGCAAATGAGCAGTTCTTC	CATSDPPTLLANEQFF	TRBJ2-1	many	NA	TRBV24-1
TGTGCCAGCAGCATGACAGCGGGTCCGCACGCCGAGCAGTACTTC	CASSMTAGPHAEQYF	TRBJ2-7	NA	NA	TRBV9
TGTGCCACCAGCAGAGGTCTAGCGGGGGTCAATGAGCAGTTCTTC	CATSRGLAGVNEQFF	TRBJ2-1	few	TRBD2	TRBV15
TGCAGTGCTAGAGATAGGACTAGCGGGAGCAATGAGCAGTTCTTC	CSARDRTSGSNEQFF	TRBJ2-1	NA	TRBD2	TRBV20-1
TGTGCCAGCAGCCCCAGGGGCCTCAATGAGCAGTTCTTC	CASSPRGLNEQFF	TRBJ2-1	NA	NA	TRBV7-2
TGTGCCAGCAGCGTATTGGGGGACTCCGGAAATGAGCAGTTCTTC	CASSVLGDSGNEQFF	TRBJ2-1	NA	NA	TRBV9
TGTGCCAGCAGCTTAGGGAGCGATTACATCGGCCGGCCTCTTGAGCAGTTCTTC	CASSLGSDYIGRPLEQFF	TRBJ2-1	NA	NA	TRBV11-2
TGTGCCAGCAGCTTAGGCCTGGTGCGGAGTTCGTACTACGAGCAGTACTTC	CASSLGLVRSSYYEQYF	TRBJ2-7	NA	NA	TRBV7-9
TGCAGTGCTTTTCGCCGGGACACCCAGAACACTGAAGCTTTCTTT	CSAFRRDTQNTEAFF	TRBJ1-1	few	NA	TRBV20-1
TGTGCCAGCAGCTTAGGACTGGCAGGACACGGGGAGCTGTTTTTT	CASSLGLAGHGELFF	TRBJ2-2	few	NA	TRBV7-6
TGCGCCAGCAGCTTAATTCTTACGGGTGGAGGAACAGATACGCAGTATTTT	CASSLILTGGGTDTQYF	TRBJ2-3	few	NA	TRBV5-1
TGTGCCAGCAGCTTAACCGGGGGGGACGGGTACGAGCAGTACTTC	CASSLTGGDGYEQYF	TRBJ2-7	few	TRBD2	TRBV7-3
TGTGCCAGCAGCTCCTTTTATCCGGGCCTCAACACTGAAGCTTTCTTT	CASSSFYPGLNTEAFF	TRBJ1-1	NA	NA	TRBV13
TGTGCCAGCAGCTTAGACGGACTAGTGGGCAATGAGCAGTTCTTC	CASSLDGLVGNEQFF	TRBJ2-1	few	TRBD2	TRBV7-3
TGTGCCAGCAGTTCGCGGGGAACTCGGGACGAGCAGTACTTC	CASSSRGTRDEQYF	TRBJ2-7	NA	NA	TRBV6-5
TGTGCCAGCTCACTAACAGGGCCTAGGAACACTGAAGCTTTCTTT	CASSLTGPRNTEAFF	TRBJ1-1	NA	NA	TRBV18
TGTGCCAGCAGTTTATTTACAGGGGGCGGCTATGGCTACACCTTC	CASSLFTGGGYGYTF	TRBJ1-2	NA	TRBD1	TRBV3-1
TGCGCCAGCAGCCCCCGTGGCCAGCCGCCAGGCTACACCTTC	CASSPRGQPPGYTF	TRBJ1-2	NA	NA	TRBV5-1
TGTGCCAGCAGCTTGCGGGGTCGGCGGGAGGGCACAGATACGCAGTATTTT	CASSLRGRREGTDTQYF	TRBJ2-3	few	TRBD2	TRBV7-2
TGCAGTGCTAGAGAACCCCGCTCTGGAAACACCATATATTTT	CSAREPRSGNTIYF	TRBJ1-3	few	NA	TRBV20-1
TGTGCCAGCAGTAGGGACAGGGATCACTATGGCTACACCTTC	CASSRDRDHYGYTF	TRBJ1-2	few	TRBD1	TRBV11-2
TGTGCCACCGGAAGTGGGATCTACAATGAGCAGTTCTTC	CATGSGIYNEQFF	TRBJ2-1	NA	NA	TRBV5-5
TGCGCCAGCCGTCACGGGACTAGCGGTGCGAGAGTCAAAAACATTCAGTACTTC	CASRHGTSGARVKNIQYF	TRBJ2-4	NA	TRBD2	TRBV5-1
TGTGCCAGCAGCTTAAGGGCCCTAGCCCAAGAGACCCAGTACTTC	CASSLRALAQETQYF	TRBJ2-5	once	NA	TRBV7-9
TGTGCCAGCAGCTTCTCCGGGAGGAACACTGAAGCTTTCTTT	CASSFSGRNTEAFF	TRBJ1-1	NA	NA	TRBV11-2
TGCGCCAGCAGGCCCTTCGGGGACAACTATGGCTACACCTTC	CASRPFGDNYGYTF	TRBJ1-2	few	NA	TRBV4-1
TGTGCCATCAGCGAGTCTGGTAGCGGGAGTAAAGAGGAGACCCAGTACTTC	CAISESGSGSKEETQYF	TRBJ2-5	NA	TRBD2	TRBV10-3
TGCGCCAGCAGCCACCGATATGAGCAGTTCTTC	CASSHRYEQFF	TRBJ2-1	few	NA	TRBV4-1
TGTGCCAGCAGCCGGACCATTCACTCATCCTACAATGAGCAGTTCTTC	CASSRTIHSSYNEQFF	TRBJ2-1	many	NA	TRBV14
TGCGCCAGCAGCCGAGGACAAGGTACTGAAGCTTTCTTT	CASSRGQGTEAFF	TRBJ1-1	NA	NA	TRBV5-1
TGCGCCAGCAGCTCCGAAACTGGAAACACCATATATTTT	CASSSETGNTIYF	TRBJ1-3	few	NA	TRBV5-1
TGTGCCAGCAGCAAAGTAGATGGAAACACCATATATTTT	CASSKVDGNTIYF	TRBJ1-3	few	NA	TRBV21-1
TGTGCCAGCAGCTTCAAGGGGGCGAACGGGGAGCTGTTTTTT	CASSFKGANGELFF	TRBJ2-2	few	TRBD1	TRBV11-3
TGTGCCAGCAGTTCGGGACAGGGAGGAAACGAGCAGTACTTC	CASSSGQGGNEQYF	TRBJ2-7	many	TRBD1	TRBV12-3/TRBV12-4
TGTGCCACCAGTGAACCCGGTCGAGAGACCCAGTACTTC	CATSEPGRETQYF	TRBJ2-5	few	NA	TRBV24-1